This T cell receptor beta chain emerged from a study of PD-1 blockade in classical Hodgkin lymphoma. Study-wide results and caveats: Anyone who began nivolumab under 1 year after ASCT was excluded. Lower baseline TCR diversity marked trial partial responders and progressors. Relative to healthy donors, newly diagnosed patients reportedly had lower baseline TCR diversity, which was reported as lower still in relapsed/refractory patients.

Using immunoSEQ multiplex PCR, the repertoire was profiled, and TCRdb retains in-frame clones only, with some absent. The table lists about 59,000 clones, roughly 90% of them singletons. The germline V gene encodes CDR1 MGHRA and CDR2 YSYEKL. V lost 0 bases and J 3 bases, leaving 5 bases between the germline ends. The CDR3 has 13 residues. As regards this clone: Its specificity is unknown.

All the patients suffered relapse after autologous stem cell transplantation, and brentuximab vedotin exposure differed. Reported best responses ranged across complete response, partial response or progressive disease. Source: peripheral blood mononuclear cells (PBMCs), taken at baseline. This TCR derives from a human donor with classical Hodgkin lymphoma. This chain connects TRBV4-1 to TRBJ1-2, with D unclear. This CDR3 reads CASSQEWDYGYTF. The CDR3 DNA is TGCGCCAGCAGCCAAGAGTGGGACTATGGCTACACCTTC.